This T cell receptor beta chain was recorded in a study of cytomegalovirus exposure and HLA in healthy donors. CDR1 is LNHDA and CDR2 is SQIVND in the germline V gene (reference sequence). Unmatched junction bases numbered 5, after V lost 6 bases and J lost 4 bases. The CDR3 runs 14 residues. A multiplex PCR was run with 60 Vbeta primers and 13 Jbeta primers. Sequenced by immunoSEQ multiplex PCR; TCRdb stores in-frame clones only, minus some. Of around 100,000 clones listed, 75% are singletons. Sequencing was done on a sample of PBMCs. The chain has TRBV19 and TRBJ2-1, with 8 bases aligning to TRBD2. The sequence came from a woman between 18 and 29 years old in good health and CMV-seropositive. The CDR3 sequence is CASRSGRGYNEQFF. The CDR3 DNA reads TGTGCCAGTAGAAGCGGGAGAGGGTACAATGAGCAGTTCTTC.